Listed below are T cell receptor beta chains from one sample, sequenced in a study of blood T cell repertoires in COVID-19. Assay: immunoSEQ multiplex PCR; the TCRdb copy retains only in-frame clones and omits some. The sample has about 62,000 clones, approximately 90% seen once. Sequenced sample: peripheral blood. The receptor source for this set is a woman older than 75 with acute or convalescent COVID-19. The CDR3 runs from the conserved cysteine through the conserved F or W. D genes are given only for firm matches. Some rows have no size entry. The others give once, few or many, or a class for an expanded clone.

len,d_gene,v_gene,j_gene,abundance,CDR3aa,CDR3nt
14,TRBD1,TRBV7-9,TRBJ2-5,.,CASLGQGALETQYF,TGTGCCAGCCTGGGGCAGGGGGCGTTGGAGACCCAGTACTTC
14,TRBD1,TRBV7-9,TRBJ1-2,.,CASSSTGTGYGYTF,TGTGCCAGCAGCTCAACCGGGACAGGTTATGGCTACACCTTC
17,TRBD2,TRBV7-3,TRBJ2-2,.,CASSSVAGGPVTGELFF,TGTGCCAGCAGCTCCGTAGCGGGGGGGCCGGTCACCGGGGAGCTGTTTTTT
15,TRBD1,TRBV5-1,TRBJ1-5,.,CASSLEGQNNQPQHF,TGCGCCAGCAGCTTGGAGGGACAGAACAATCAGCCCCAGCATTTT
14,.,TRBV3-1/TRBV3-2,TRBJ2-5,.,CASSHPGTQETQYF,TGTGCCAGCAGCCACCCAGGAACGCAAGAGACCCAGTACTTC
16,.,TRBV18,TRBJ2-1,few,CASSPQSRQVNNEQFF,TGTGCCAGCTCACCACAGAGTAGGCAGGTGAACAATGAGCAGTTCTTC
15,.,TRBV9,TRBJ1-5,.,CASSLRGMVGQPQHF,TGTGCCAGCAGCCTAAGAGGAATGGTGGGTCAGCCCCAGCATTTT
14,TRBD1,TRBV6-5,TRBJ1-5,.,CASSPGTGSQPQHF,TGTGCCAGCAGTCCCGGGACAGGGAGTCAGCCCCAGCATTTT
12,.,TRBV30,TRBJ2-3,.,CAWRESQDTQYF,TGTGCCTGGCGTGAGAGCCAAGATACGCAGTATTTT
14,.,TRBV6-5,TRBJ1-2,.,CASSYSGRRYGYTF,TGTGCCAGCAGTTACTCTGGGAGACGCTATGGCTACACCTTC
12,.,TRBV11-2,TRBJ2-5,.,CASSLPQGTQYF,TGTGCCAGCAGCCTCCCTCAGGGGACCCAGTACTTC
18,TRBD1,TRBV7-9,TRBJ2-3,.,CASSLGTGGPIGTDTQYF,TGTGCCAGCAGCTTGGGGACAGGGGGCCCCATTGGCACAGATACGCAGTATTTT
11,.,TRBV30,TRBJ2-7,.,CAWSTLNEQYF,TGTGCCTGGAGTACCCTAAACGAGCAGTACTTC
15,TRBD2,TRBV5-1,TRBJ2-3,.,CASSSIAGSTDTQYF,TGCGCCAGCAGCTCGATAGCGGGTAGCACAGATACGCAGTATTTT
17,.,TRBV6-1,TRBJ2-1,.,CASSETPGAGVYNEQFF,TGTGCCAGCAGTGAAACCCCCGGGGCAGGGGTATACAATGAGCAGTTCTTC
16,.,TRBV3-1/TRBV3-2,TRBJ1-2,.,CASSQDSPGPGYGYTF,TGTGCCAGCAGCCAAGATTCCCCAGGGCCAGGCTATGGCTACACCTTC
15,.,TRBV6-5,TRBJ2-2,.,CASSYLASHTGELFF,TGTGCCAGCAGTTATTTAGCGTCCCACACCGGGGAGCTGTTTTTT
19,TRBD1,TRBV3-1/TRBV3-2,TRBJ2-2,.,CASSQDLRGARGLTGELFF,TGTGCCAGCAGCCAAGACTTGAGGGGAGCCAGGGGGTTAACCGGGGAGCTGTTTTTT
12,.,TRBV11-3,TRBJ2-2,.,CARGTGTGELFF,TGTGCCAGGGGTACGGGCACCGGGGAGCTGTTTTTT
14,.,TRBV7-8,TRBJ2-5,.,CASSSGTWGETQYF,TGTGCCAGCAGCTCCGGCACATGGGGCGAGACCCAGTACTTC
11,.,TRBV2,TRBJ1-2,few,CASSFLYGYTF,TGTGCCAGCAGTTTCCTTTATGGCTACACCTTC
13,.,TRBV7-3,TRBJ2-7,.,CASSLFLGDEQYF,TGTGCCAGCAGCTTATTTCTCGGGGACGAGCAGTACTTC
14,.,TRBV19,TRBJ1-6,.,CASSMIGANSPLHF,TGTGCCAGTAGTATGATAGGGGCCAATTCACCCCTCCACTTT
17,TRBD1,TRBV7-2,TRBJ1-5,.,CASSLARIGTGAQPQHF,TGTGCCAGCAGCTTAGCCCGAATAGGGACAGGGGCTCAGCCCCAGCATTTT
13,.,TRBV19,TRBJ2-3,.,CASLAKTEDTQYF,TGTGCCAGTCTAGCGAAAACCGAAGATACGCAGTATTTT
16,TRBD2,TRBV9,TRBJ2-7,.,CASSVDSGAWGYEQYF,TGTGCCAGCAGCGTAGATAGCGGGGCGTGGGGCTACGAGCAGTACTTC
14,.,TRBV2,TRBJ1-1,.,CASYPNRGNTEAFF,TGTGCCAGCTACCCGAATAGGGGGAACACTGAAGCTTTCTTT
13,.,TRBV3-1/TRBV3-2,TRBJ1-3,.,CASSLTGGYTIYF,TGTGCCAGCAGCCTAACCGGGGGTTACACCATATATTTT
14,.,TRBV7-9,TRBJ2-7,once,CASSFQGPSYEQYF,TGTGCCAGCAGCTTCCAGGGCCCATCCTACGAGCAGTACTTC